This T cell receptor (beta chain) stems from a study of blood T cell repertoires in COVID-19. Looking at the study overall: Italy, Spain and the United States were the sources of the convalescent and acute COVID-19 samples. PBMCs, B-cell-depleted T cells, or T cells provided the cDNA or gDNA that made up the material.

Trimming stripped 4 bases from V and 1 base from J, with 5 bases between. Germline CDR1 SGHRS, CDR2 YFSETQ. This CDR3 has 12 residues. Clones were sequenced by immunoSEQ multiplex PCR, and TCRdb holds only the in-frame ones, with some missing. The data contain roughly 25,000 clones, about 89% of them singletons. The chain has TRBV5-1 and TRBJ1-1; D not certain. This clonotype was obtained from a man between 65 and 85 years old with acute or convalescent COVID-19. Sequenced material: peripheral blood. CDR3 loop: CASSQENTEAFF. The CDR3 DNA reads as TGCGCCAGCAGCCAGGAGAACACTGAAGCTTTCTTT.